This entry describes one T cell receptor (beta chain). This specimen comes from a study of technical replicates of blood from a few donors. Produced via immunoSEQ multiplex PCR; TCRdb's table is partial and in-frame only. The sample yields around 84,000 clones, 95% to 98% seen once. The clonotype comes from a human donor in good health. Input material: T cells isolated from PBMCs.

CDR3 nucleotide sequence: TGTGCCAGCAGAAGGACAGTGCAAGGGGAAAAACTGTTTTTT. This translates into CASRRTVQGEKLFF. The genes are TRBV6-5 and TRBJ1-4; D might be TRBD1 (6 bases). Germline values: CDR1 MNHEY, CDR2 SVGAGI. With 6 bases removed from V and 8 bases from J, the gap between germline ends came to 16 bases. The CDR3 is made up of 14 amino acids.